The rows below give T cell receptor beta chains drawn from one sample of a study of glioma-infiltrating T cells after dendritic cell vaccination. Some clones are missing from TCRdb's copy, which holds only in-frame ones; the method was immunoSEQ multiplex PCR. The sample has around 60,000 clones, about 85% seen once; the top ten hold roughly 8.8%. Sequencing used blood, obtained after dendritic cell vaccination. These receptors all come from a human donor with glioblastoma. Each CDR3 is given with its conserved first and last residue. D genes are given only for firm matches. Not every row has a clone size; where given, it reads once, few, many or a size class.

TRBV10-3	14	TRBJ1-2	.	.	TGTGCCATCAGCGACCCCAGGGGCGGCTATGGCTACACCTTC	CAISDPRGGYGYTF
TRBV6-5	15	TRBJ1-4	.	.	TGTGCCAGCAGTACGGGGGGAGCCGGCGATGAAAAACTGTTTTTT	CASSTGGAGDEKLFF
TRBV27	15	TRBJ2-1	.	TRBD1	TGTGCCAGCAGTATGGGACAGGGGATCTACAATGAGCAGTTCTTC	CASSMGQGIYNEQFF
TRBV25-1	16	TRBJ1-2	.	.	TGTGCCAGCAGTGAATCGAAACAGCCCCTTAACTATGGCTACACCTTC	CASSESKQPLNYGYTF
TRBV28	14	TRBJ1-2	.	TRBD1	TGTGCCACCCGGGACAGGGTAATTTGGTATGGCTACACCTTC	CATRDRVIWYGYTF
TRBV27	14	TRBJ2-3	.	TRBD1	TGTGCCACCGACCTGGGACAGGGGACCAGGACGCAGTATTTT	CATDLGQGTRTQYF
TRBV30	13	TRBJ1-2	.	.	TGTGCCTGGAGTAGAGACTCTGCGGCCGGCTACACCTTC	CAWSRDSAAGYTF
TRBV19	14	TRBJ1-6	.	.	TGTGCCAGCGCGGGGGCCAGGGTCGGGTCACCCCTCCACTTT	CASAGARVGSPLHF
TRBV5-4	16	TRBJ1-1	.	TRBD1	TGTGCCAGCAGCTTGGCCCTGACAGGGTTGGACACTGAAGCTTTCTTT	CASSLALTGLDTEAFF
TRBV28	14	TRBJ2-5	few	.	TGTGCCAGCAGTTTCACCGGGATGGGAGAGACCCAGTACTTC	CASSFTGMGETQYF
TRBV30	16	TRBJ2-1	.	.	TGTGCCTGGACCGCGACTAGATCCCTTAGTTTCTATGAGCAGTTCTTC	CAWTATRSLSFYEQFF
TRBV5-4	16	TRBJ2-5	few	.	TGTGCCAGCAGCTTGGTTCGATACGGCGGGGAAGAGACCCAGTACTTC	CASSLVRYGGEETQYF
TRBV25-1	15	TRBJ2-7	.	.	TGTGCCAGCAGTGAATTCGCAGGGGTCCTTTCCGAGCAGTACTTC	CASSEFAGVLSEQYF
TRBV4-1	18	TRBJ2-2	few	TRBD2	TGCGCCAGCAGCCAAGATTGGATCGGGGGGGCGTACACCGGGGAGCTGTTTTTT	CASSQDWIGGAYTGELFF
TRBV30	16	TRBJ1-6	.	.	TGTGCCTGGATGGACAGTGGGGTGTTATGGCGTTCCCCCCTCCACTTT	CAWMDSGVLWRSPLHF
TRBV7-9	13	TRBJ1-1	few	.	TGTGCCAGCAGCTTAGAGGTACCCCGGGGAGCTTTCTTT	CASSLEVPRGAFF
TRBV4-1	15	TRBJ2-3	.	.	TGCGCCAGCAGACCGGACGGGGGAAGTCCAGATACGCAGTATTTT	CASRPDGGSPDTQYF
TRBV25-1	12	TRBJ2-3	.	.	TGTGCCAGCAGTGAATCGGTGTATACGCAGTATTTT	CASSESVYTQYF
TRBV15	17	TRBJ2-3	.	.	TGTGCCACCAGCAGAGCTCTTGCGGGGGCCGGCACAGATACGCAGTATTTT	CATSRALAGAGTDTQYF
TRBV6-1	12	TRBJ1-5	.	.	TGTGCCAGCAGAAAGAATCAGGACTCCCAGCATTTT	CASRKNQDSQHF
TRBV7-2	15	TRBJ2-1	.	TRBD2	TGTGCCAGCAGCTCACCAGCGGGGGGGTTCAATGAGCAGTTCTTC	CASSSPAGGFNEQFF
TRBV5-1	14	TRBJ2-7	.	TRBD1	TGCGCCAGCAGCTTAGGGACAGGGGGATACGAGCAGTACTTC	CASSLGTGGYEQYF
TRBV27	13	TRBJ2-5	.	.	TGTGCCAGCAGTTGGGCAGGGCAAGAGACCCAGTACTTC	CASSWAGQETQYF
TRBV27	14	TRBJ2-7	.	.	TGTGCCAGCAGTTTCTCAGCTCAAAGCGGCGAGCAGTACTTC	CASSFSAQSGEQYF
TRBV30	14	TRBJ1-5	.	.	TGTGCCTGGAGTGGGGGGGATGCTCGACAGCCCCAGCATTTT	CAWSGGDARQPQHF
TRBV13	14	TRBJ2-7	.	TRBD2	TGTGCCAGCTCTGTGGGGGGGGAGTCCTACGAGCAGTACTTC	CASSVGGESYEQYF
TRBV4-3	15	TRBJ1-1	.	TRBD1	TGCGCCAGCAGCCAAGAAAGGGGGCTGAACACTGAAGCTTTCTTT	CASSQERGLNTEAFF
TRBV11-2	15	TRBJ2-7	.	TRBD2	TGTGCCACCAAAGGGAGGGTCGGGAGCTCCTACGAGCAGTACTTC	CATKGRVGSSYEQYF
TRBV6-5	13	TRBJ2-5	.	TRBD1	TGTGCCAGCAGTAGGACAGGACAAGAGACCCAGTACTTC	CASSRTGQETQYF
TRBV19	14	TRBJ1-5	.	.	TGTGCCAGTAGTATAGGCCCGGGAGGGGAGCCCCAGCATTTT	CASSIGPGGEPQHF
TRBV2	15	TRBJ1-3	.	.	TGTGCCAGCAGTGAGCAGGGTCAAGCTGGAAACACCATATATTTT	CASSEQGQAGNTIYF
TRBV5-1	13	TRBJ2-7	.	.	TGCGCCAGCAGCGTGAGACAGAACTACGAGCAGTACTTC	CASSVRQNYEQYF
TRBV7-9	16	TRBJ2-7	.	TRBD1	TGTGCCAGCAGCGCGGGACAGGGGAGTCGGGGGTACGAGCAGTACTTC	CASSAGQGSRGYEQYF
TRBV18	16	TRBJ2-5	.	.	TGTGCCAGCCGTGTTAGCGGTCCCCAAGACCAAGAGACCCAGTACTTC	CASRVSGPQDQETQYF
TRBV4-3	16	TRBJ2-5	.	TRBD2	TGCGCCAGCAGCCAAGAGATGACTAGCGGGGGTAAGACCCAGTACTTC	CASSQEMTSGGKTQYF
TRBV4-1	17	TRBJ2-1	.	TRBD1	TGCGCCAGCAGCCAAGATGGGACAGGGAGCTCCTACAATGAGCAGTTCTTC	CASSQDGTGSSYNEQFF
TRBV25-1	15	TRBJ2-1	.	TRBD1	TGTGCCAGCAGTGGATCCGGTAACAGGGGGAATGAGCAGTTCTTC	CASSGSGNRGNEQFF
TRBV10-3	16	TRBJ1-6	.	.	TGTGCCATCAGTGAACACAGGGAAAGATCAGATTCACCCCTCCACTTT	CAISEHRERSDSPLHF
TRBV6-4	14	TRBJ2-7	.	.	TGTGCCAGCAATGTGGGGGCGCTCATCGACGAGCAGTACTTC	CASNVGALIDEQYF
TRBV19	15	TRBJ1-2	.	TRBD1	TGTGCCAGTAGTACACAGGGGGATTTAGGATATGGCTACACCTTC	CASSTQGDLGYGYTF
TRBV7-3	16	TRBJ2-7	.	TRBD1	TGTGCCAGCAGCTTAACGCCGACAGGGAATCATAACGAGCAGTACTTC	CASSLTPTGNHNEQYF
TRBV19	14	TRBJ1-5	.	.	TGTGCCAGTAGGGAACAGGTCGATTTTCAGCCCCAGCATTTT	CASREQVDFQPQHF
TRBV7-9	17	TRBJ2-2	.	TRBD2	TGTGCCAGCAGCTTAACTAGCGGGGGCACGAACACCGGGGAGCTGTTTTTT	CASSLTSGGTNTGELFF
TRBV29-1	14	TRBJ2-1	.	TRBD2	TGCAGCGTAGATGGGACTAGCGGGGACAATGAGCAGTTCTTC	CSVDGTSGDNEQFF
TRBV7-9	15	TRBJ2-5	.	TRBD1	TGTGCCAGCAGCCGCCCAGTGACAGGGCAAGAGACCCAGTACTTC	CASSRPVTGQETQYF
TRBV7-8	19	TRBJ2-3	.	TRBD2	TGTGCCAGCAGCTTAGCGTGGCGACTAGCGGGGGGGACGCCAGATACGCAGTATTTT	CASSLAWRLAGGTPDTQYF
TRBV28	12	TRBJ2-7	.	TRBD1	TGTGCCAGCGAAGCAGGGGGCTACGAGCAGTACTTC	CASEAGGYEQYF
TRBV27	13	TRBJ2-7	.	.	TGTGCCAGCAGGGGACACCCCCTCTACGAGCAGTACTTC	CASRGHPLYEQYF
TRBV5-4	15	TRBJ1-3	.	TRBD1	TGTGCCAGCAGCTCGGACAGGGACTCACGGCACACCATATATTTT	CASSSDRDSRHTIYF
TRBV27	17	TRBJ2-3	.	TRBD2	TGTGCCAGCAGTTTATCGGGACTAGCGGGGTACTCAGATACGCAGTATTTT	CASSLSGLAGYSDTQYF
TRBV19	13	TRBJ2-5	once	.	TGTGCCAGTAGCGTTGCGGGGATAGAGACCCAGTACTTC	CASSVAGIETQYF
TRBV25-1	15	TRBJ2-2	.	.	TGTGCCAGCAGTGGGTTCGGGGGGAACACCGGGGAGCTGTTTTTT	CASSGFGGNTGELFF
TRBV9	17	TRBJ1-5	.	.	TGTGCCAGCAGCGTAGTAGCCGGGGTTATATACAATCAGCCCCAGCATTTT	CASSVVAGVIYNQPQHF
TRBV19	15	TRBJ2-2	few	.	TGTGCCAGTAGTATTAGACACACGAACACCGGGGAGCTGTTTTTT	CASSIRHTNTGELFF